This TCR beta chain was found in a study of blood T cell repertoires in COVID-19. Study as a whole: T cells, B-cell-depleted T cells, or PBMCs supplied cDNA or gDNA.

Profiling relied on immunoSEQ multiplex PCR, and the TCRdb table lists in-frame clones only, not all of them. The sample holds some 270,000 clones, 70% to 90% seen once. Germline V gene data show CDR1 as SNHLY and CDR2 as FYNNEI. This CDR3 comprises 16 residues. Trimming took 4 bases from V and 2 from J; bases not matched to a gene: 4. Sequenced input: peripheral blood. This chain connects TRBV2 to TRBJ2-3, with 12 bases aligning to TRBD2. The receptor was derived from a woman aged 70-85 years with acute or convalescent COVID-19. CDR3 sequence (DNA): TGTGCCAGCAGTGTGCCTAGCGGGGGGGTCACAGATACGCAGTATTTT. This gives the protein CASSVPSGGVTDTQYF.